Following are 2 T cell receptor beta chains from one sample sequenced in a study of control samples from healthy donors and cancer patients (dated by TCRdb to the early 2020s). Library preparation was by the immunoSEQ multiplex PCR assay. In its TCRdb copy, this immuneACCESS table keeps in-frame sequences only and misses some clones. Where compared with another copy, unresolved V genes explain less than half of these, and the others have no known cause. For this sample the table gives around 70,000 clones, of which 83% were detected only once. The ten largest make up approximately 14% of the sample. Sequenced input: blood. The receptors come from a man aged 55 to 70 in good health.

The chain uses TRBV3-1 (or the pseudogene TRBV3-2) and TRBJ2-3, with 8 bases that match TRBD2. Germline lookup yields CDR1 LGHDT and CDR2 YNNKEL (reference sequence). This CDR3 region has 16 residues. V lost 5 bases to trimming and J lost 4 bases; unmatched junction nucleotides: 11. This CDR3 is CASSSSAAGGSDTQYF. In DNA form, the CDR3 reads TGTGCCAGCAGCTCTTCGGCGGCGGGAGGTTCAGATACGCAGTATTTT.

This clone appeared once. The V and J genes are TRBV11-2 and TRBJ2-5; 8 bases are a match to TRBD1. Germline assignment: CDR1 SGHAT and CDR2 FQNNGV. V lost 4 bases, J lost 5 bases, and 15 bases stayed unmatched. CDR3 size: 17 residues. Written as DNA, the CDR3 is TGTGCCAGCAGCTCTCCCTTGTTGGCAGGGGGCCTGGAGACCCAGTACTTC. Its translation: CASSSPLLAGGLETQYF.